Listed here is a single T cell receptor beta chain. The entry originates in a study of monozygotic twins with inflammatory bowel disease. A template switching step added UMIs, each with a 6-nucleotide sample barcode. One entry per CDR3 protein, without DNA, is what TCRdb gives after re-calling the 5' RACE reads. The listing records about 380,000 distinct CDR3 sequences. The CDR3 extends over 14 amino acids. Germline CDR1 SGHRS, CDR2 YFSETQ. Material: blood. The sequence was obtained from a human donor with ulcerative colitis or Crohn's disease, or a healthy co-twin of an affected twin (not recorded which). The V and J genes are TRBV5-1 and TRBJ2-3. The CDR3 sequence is CASSQITGSDTQYF.